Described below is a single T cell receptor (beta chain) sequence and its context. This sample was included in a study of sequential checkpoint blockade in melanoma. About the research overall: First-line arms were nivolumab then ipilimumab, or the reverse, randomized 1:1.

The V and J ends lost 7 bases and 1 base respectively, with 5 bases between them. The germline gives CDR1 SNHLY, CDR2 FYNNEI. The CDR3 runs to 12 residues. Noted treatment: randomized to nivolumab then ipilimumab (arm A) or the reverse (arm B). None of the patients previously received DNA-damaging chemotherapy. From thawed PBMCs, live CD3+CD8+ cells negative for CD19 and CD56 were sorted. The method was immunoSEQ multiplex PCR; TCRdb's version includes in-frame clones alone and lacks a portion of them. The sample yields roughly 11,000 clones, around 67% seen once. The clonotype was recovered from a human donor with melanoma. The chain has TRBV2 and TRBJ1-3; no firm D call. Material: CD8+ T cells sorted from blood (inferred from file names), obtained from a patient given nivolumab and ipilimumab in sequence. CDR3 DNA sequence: TGTGCCAGCACCCCTTCTGGAAACACCATATATTTT. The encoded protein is CASTPSGNTIYF.